Each of the 18 T cell receptor beta chains below was sequenced from the same sample in a study of molecular identifiers for immune sequencing clone quantification. TCRdb redid the calling of the PCR reads with MiXCR, one entry per CDR3 protein. Among 550,000 to 750,000 distinct CDR3 sequences listed, less than 20% were seen once. Source material: naive CD8+ T cells from blood, with Jurkat cell RNA spiked in. Noted subset: FACS-sorted CD8+CD4-CCR7+CD45RA+ naive T cells. Source of these receptors: a human donor in good health. Some libraries in this study had Jurkat cell RNA spiked in.

Many counts were recorded for this clonotype. The chain couples TRBV6-5 to TRBJ2-3; 7 nucleotides align to TRBD1. Per the germline V gene, CDR1 is MNHEY and CDR2 is SVGAGI. After removal of 2 bases from V and 2 bases from J, the junction contained 7 bases not matched to a gene. The CDR3 covers 16 residues. CDR3 residues: CASSYDPDRVTDTQYF. As DNA, the CDR3 is TGTGCCAGCAGTTACGATCCTGACAGGGTCACAGATACGCAGTATTTT.

There are many counts of this clonotype. The chain joins TRBV6-2 or TRBV6-3 to TRBJ2-5; 7 bases line up with TRBD2. V gave up 6 bases and J gave up 8 bases; unmatched junction bases: 12. CDR3 length equals 14 residues. Germline loops: CDR1 MNHEY, CDR2 SVGEGT. The CDR3: CASSAVLGGSTQYF. The CDR3 region has the DNA TGTGCCAGCAGCGCGGTCCTTGGCGGGAGTACCCAGTACTTC.

Note on this clonotype: This may come from a read error, since a much larger clone is one base off. The CDR3 sequence is CASSKGGNGQFF. The CDR3 nucleotides are TGTGCCAGCAGCAAGGGGGGCAATGGGCAGTTCTTC. The chain combines TRBV7-9 with TRBJ2-1; D possibly matches TRBD1 or TRBD2 (6 bases each). This CDR3 contains 12 residues. CDR1 and CDR2 (germline): SEHNR, FQNEAQ (reference sequence).

The sample holds many counts of this clonotype. This rearrangement joins TRBV27 to TRBJ2-5; tentative D call: TRBD2 (6 bases). Germline values: CDR1 MNHEY, CDR2 SMNVEV (reference sequence). CDR3 length: 13 amino acids. V gave up 6 bases and J gave up 5 bases, with 13 bases separating them. The CDR3 protein is CASSFGGLETQYF. CDR3 bases: TGTGCCAGCAGCTTCGGGGGTCTCGAGACCCAGTACTTC.

This clonotype appeared many times. This chain uses TRBV29-1 with TRBJ2-3, with 9 bases that match TRBD2. The V gene end was trimmed by 0 bases and the J gene end by 6 bases; junction bases not matched to a gene: 10. Germline CDR1 reads SQVTM; CDR2 reads ANQGSEA. This CDR3 contains 16 residues. The CDR3 region is CSVEDLLREGLDTQYF. The CDR3 DNA reads TGCAGCGTTGAAGATCTTTTGCGGGAGGGTTTGGATACGCAGTATTTT.

This clonotype showed up many times. The chain uses TRBV7-9 and TRBJ2-3; 9 bases line up with TRBD2. With V trimmed by 0 bases and J by 6 bases, 7 bases remained unmatched. CDR1 is SEHNR, CDR2 FQNEAQ, per germline (reference sequence). This CDR3 is built from 16 residues. The CDR3 is CASSLADSGSVDTQYF. In DNA form, the CDR3 reads TGTGCCAGCAGCTTAGCTGATAGCGGGAGTGTCGATACGCAGTATTTT.

In this sample, this clonotype turned up many times. The rearrangement links TRBV7-9 to TRBJ2-3; 11 bases agree with TRBD2. V was pared by 4 bases and J by 1 base, with 4 bases of the junction left unmatched. CDR1 and CDR2 from the germline V gene are SEHNR and FQNEAQ (reference sequence). The CDR3 runs to 16 residues. In DNA, the CDR3 is TGTGCCAGCAGCTCCTGGGGACTAGCGGGCACAGATACGCAGTATTTT. Protein product: CASSSWGLAGTDTQYF.

This clonotype was detected ten times or more. The chain carries TRBV9 and TRBJ1-3; TRBD1 is a possible D gene (5 bases). The CDR3 length is 15 residues. CDR1 is SGDLS and CDR2 is YYNGEE in the germline V gene. The germline V and J ends were trimmed by 3 bases and 0 bases, with 10 bases remaining between them. Written as DNA, the CDR3 is TGTGCCAGCAGCGGGGACGGACTCTCTGGAAACACCATATATTTT. It is translated as CASSGDGLSGNTIYF. The whole variable domain, remainder taken from reference TRBV9 and TRBJ1-3, is DSGVTQTPKHLITATGQRVTLRCSPRSGDLSVYWYQQSLDQGLQFLIQYYNGEERAKGNILERFSAQQFPDLHSELNLSSLELGDSALYFCASSGDGLSGNTIYFGEGSWLTVV.

This clonotype was detected a few times. The V call is TRBV5-6, the J call TRBJ2-7, with a possible D match to TRBD2 (5 bases). Trimming removed 1 base at V and 0 bases at J, with 11 bases between. CDR1 and CDR2 from the germline V gene are SGHDT and YYEEEE. There are 15 residues in the CDR3. The CDR3 spells CASSLSGWSSYEQYF. CDR3 in DNA: TGTGCCAGCAGCTTGTCGGGGTGGAGCTCCTACGAGCAGTACTTC.

Comments on this clonotype: A much larger clone is a single base away; this may be a read error. This CDR3 is CASSQDRGQGLSNQPQHF. CDR3 nucleotides: TGCGCCAGCAGCCAAGATCGGGGGCAGGGGCTGAGCAATCAGCCCCAGCATTTT. The chain employs TRBV4-1 and TRBJ1-5, with D perhaps TRBD1 (6 bases). The ends were cut back, 0 bases at V and 1 base at J, with 16 bases in the middle. This CDR3 is 18 amino acids long. The V gene's germline CDR1 is MGHRA and CDR2 YSYEKL.

The V gene is TRBV7-9, the J gene TRBJ1-1; D is possibly TRBD1 (5 bases). V was trimmed by 4 bases and J by 4 bases, leaving 16 bases between them. The CDR3 has 15 residues. Germline CDR1 and CDR2: SEHNR and FQNEAQ (reference sequence). The CDR3 DNA reads TGTGCCAGCAGCTCACCTAGAGGGGTCCCCACTGAAGCTTTCTTT. It encodes CASSSPRGVPTEAFF.

This clonotype showed up many times. The chain combines TRBV4-2 with TRBJ2-1, with 8 bases that match TRBD2. Germline lookup yields CDR1 LGHNA and CDR2 YNFKEQ. This CDR3 contains 15 residues. The ends lost 0 bases at V and 9 bases at J; junction bases unmatched: 7. CDR3 bases: TGTGCCAGCAGCCAAGATCCAGGGACTAGTACTGAGCAGTTCTTC. Its translation is CASSQDPGTSTEQFF.

This chain joins TRBV7-9 and TRBJ1-1; D gene uncertain. CDR1 SEHNR and CDR2 FQNEAQ come from the germline V gene (reference sequence). The CDR3 contains 13 residues. V lost 6 bases and J 0 bases, leaving 8 bases between the germline ends. CDR3: CASRSLVNTEAFF. Written as DNA, the CDR3 is TGTGCCAGCAGATCATTAGTGAACACTGAAGCTTTCTTT.

This clonotype appeared many times. The V call is TRBV2, the J call TRBJ2-1; 10 bases agree with TRBD2. Germline V gives CDR1 SNHLY, CDR2 FYNNEI. With V trimmed by 5 bases and J by 7 bases, 8 bases remained unmatched. CDR3 size: 15 residues. The CDR3 DNA is TGTGCCAGCAGTTATTTAGCGGGAGGAGGGAATGAGCAGTTCTTC. Its protein is CASSYLAGGGNEQFF.

About this clonotype itself: Relative to the germline gene, one junction end is altered; a read error may explain this. V and J are TRBV12-3 or TRBV12-4 and TRBJ1-1, with D unclear. The CDR3 consists of 14 residues. In DNA, the CDR3 is TGTGCCAGCAGTTTAAACCCCGGAGGCACTGAAGCTTTATTT. It specifies CASSLNPGGTEALF.

In regard to this clonotype: A much larger clonotype is one base distant, so this may be a read error. The rearrangement links TRBV20-1 to TRBJ1-1; D is undetermined. CDR1 is DFQATT and CDR2 is SNEGSKA in the germline V gene (reference sequence). The CDR3 sequence is 13 residues long. The CDR3, as DNA: TGCAGTGCTAGAGCCGGAATTGCGACTGAATCTTTCTTT. The encoded protein is CSARAGIATESFF.

This clonotype was observed at least ten times. The chain is built from TRBV20-1 and TRBJ1-3; the D gene is possibly TRBD1 (6 bases). Germline V CDR1 and CDR2: DFQATT, SNEGSKA (reference sequence). V was pared by 4 bases and J by 7 bases, with 17 bases between. The CDR3 spans 14 residues. The CDR3 DNA sequence: TGCAGTGCTACCGCCGGACAGCTCGAGAACACCATATATTTT. Protein: CSATAGQLENTIYF.

This clonotype was observed a few times. The chain couples TRBV7-9 to TRBJ1-2; D remains unclear. From germline, CDR1 is SEHNR and CDR2 FQNEAQ (reference sequence). Trimming cost V 1 base and J 6 bases, with 9 bases left between them. The length of the CDR3 is 13 residues. The CDR3 region is CASSLGVLDGYTF. For the CDR3, the DNA is TGTGCCAGCAGCTTAGGGGTATTGGATGGCTACACCTTC. The whole variable domain, remainder taken from reference TRBV7-9 and TRBJ1-2, is DTGVSQNPRHKITKRGQNVTFRCDPISEHNRLYWYRQTLGQGPEFLTYFQNEAQLEKSRLLSDRFSAERPKGSFSTLEIQRTEQGDSAMYLCASSLGVLDGYTFGSGTRLTVV.